This T cell receptor (beta chain) was identified in a study of OX40 agonist ivuxolimab in advanced cancers. Overall study context: Partial responses occurred in Three dose-escalation patients, one with hepatocellular carcinoma and two with cutaneous melanoma.

Produced via immunoSEQ multiplex PCR; TCRdb's table is partial and in-frame only. The sample shows around 65,000 clones, 91% of them seen only once. This CDR3 comprises 16 residues. V gave up 0 bases and J gave up 0 bases, with 11 bases separating them. Germline CDR1 is SGDLS and CDR2 is YYNGEE. No patient had autoimmune disease or received systemic immunosuppression. The chain has TRBV9 and TRBJ2-3; D perhaps matches TRBD2 (5 bases). This material consisted of CD4+ or CD8+ T cells sorted from blood, taken in a trial of the OX40 agonist ivuxolimab. The clonotype was recovered from an adult with an advanced solid tumor such as melanoma, head and neck, liver or kidney cancer. The CDR3 sequence is CASSVDAGLSTDTQYF. In DNA form, the CDR3 reads TGTGCCAGCAGCGTAGATGCGGGCCTTAGCACAGATACGCAGTATTTT.